Sequencing of this T cell receptor beta chain was carried out in a study of OX40 agonist ivuxolimab in advanced cancers. Data came from immunoSEQ multiplex PCR; TCRdb stores just in-frame clones and leaves some out. The top ten hold 0.65% to 0.95% of the sample, which has roughly 100,000 clones, roughly 90% seen once. A word on this clone: Its specificity is not known.

Whole-study results and caveats: Relative to CD4+, CD8+ T cells held more expanded clones on average. People who partly responded at 0.1-3.0 mg/kg had some of the least clonal expansion seen.

The CDR3 length is 15 residues. Germline loops: CDR1 MNHNY, CDR2 SVGAGI (reference sequence). V was trimmed by 5 bases and J by 5 bases, leaving 15 bases between them. The rearrangement joins TRBV6-6 to TRBJ2-2; D is unclear. This clonotype originated in an adult with an advanced solid tumor such as melanoma, head and neck, liver or kidney cancer. The input for sequencing was CD4+ or CD8+ T cells sorted from blood, taken in a trial of the OX40 agonist ivuxolimab. The CDR3 bases are TGTGCCAGCAGTCCCTCGGGTAGAATGACCGGGGAGCTGTTTTTT. The encoded protein is CASSPSGRMTGELFF.